This T cell receptor beta chain is from a study of shared clonotypes between healthy human individuals. With respect to this clone: Its antigen is not identified.

Trimming shortened V by 4 bases and J by 5 bases, and 17 bases separated the two germline ends. CDR1 and CDR2 (germline): SGHVS, FNYEAQ. This CDR3 has 15 residues. Clones were read by immunoSEQ multiplex PCR, and TCRdb kept only the in-frame ones, dropping some. The sample lists about 1.4 million clones; more than 95% were seen once. General observations from the study: Relative to clonotypes present in all four donors, those not shared had lower generation probabilities.

Specimen: naive CD4+ T cells sorted from blood. Subset here: CD45RA+ positively selected. J is TRBJ2-5 and V is TRBV7-6; TRBD1 might be the D (5 bases). The receptor was derived from a man between 25 and 39 years old in good health. The CDR3 protein is CASSSNPRERETQYF. The CDR3 nucleotides are TGTGCCAGCAGCTCAAACCCCAGGGAACGGGAGACCCAGTACTTC.